A single sample gave rise to the 31 T cell receptor beta chains below, sequenced in a study of T cells in Graves' hyperthyroidism and ophthalmopathy. Regions amplified from RNA transcripts were the TCR beta CDR3 regions. Using the HTBI primer set, a first-round RT-PCR was run on the TCR CDR3. Via MiXCR, TCRdb re-called the multiplex PCR reads, giving one row per CDR3 protein. This table has approximately 430,000 distinct CDR3 sequences, roughly 14% appearing once. Sequencing input: blood. The receptors were gathered from a man younger than 35 with Graves' ophthalmopathy.

This chain joins TRBV27 and TRBJ2-2; D ambiguous. Trimming took off 6 bases at V and 4 bases at J, with 12 bases between the two ends. This CDR3 region has 14 residues. Germline V CDR1 and CDR2: MNHEY, SMNVEV (reference sequence). In DNA form, the CDR3 reads TGTGCCAGCAGCTCCGCACTGTCCACCGGGGAGCTGTTTTTT. Its translation: CASSSALSTGELFF.

Comment on this clonotype: Possible read error: a much larger clone is one base away. The chain has TRBV15 and TRBJ2-7; 8 nucleotides align to TRBD1. Germline values: CDR1 LNHNV, CDR2 YYDKDF (reference sequence). This CDR3 comprises 15 residues. CDR3 sequence: CVTSRDHTGGYEQYF. CDR3 nucleotides: TGTGTCACCAGCAGAGATCACACAGGGGGCTACGAGCAGTACTTC.

The table lists this clonotype with many counts. The chain employs TRBV12-3 or TRBV12-4 and TRBJ1-5, with a weak D call TRBD1 (5 bases). V lost 5 bases, J lost 5 bases, and 10 bases lay in between. The CDR3 has 13 amino acids. CDR3 coding DNA: TGTGCCAGCAGTAGTGGGGACTATCAGCCCCAGCATTTT. Amino acid sequence: CASSSGDYQPQHF.

This clonotype has at least ten counts. This sequence joins TRBV20-1 and TRBJ2-3; D gene uncertain. Germline-derived CDR1 and CDR2 are DFQATT and SNEGSKA (reference sequence). The CDR3 extends over 15 amino acids. Trimming stripped 4 bases from V and 2 bases from J, with 16 bases between. CDR3 DNA: TGCAGTGCTATAGGCCAGCGTCCCTCCACAGATACGCAGTATTTT. Protein: CSAIGQRPSTDTQYF.

This clonotype turned up a few times. This sequence joins TRBV14 and TRBJ1-2; 7 nucleotides agree with TRBD1. The ends lost 5 bases at V and 4 bases at J; junction bases unmatched: 10. The CDR3 is 15 amino acids. Looked up from germline, CDR1 is SGHDN and CDR2 is FVKESK. The CDR3 loop reads CASSFDTRDSYGYTF. DNA for the CDR3: TGTGCCAGCAGCTTCGACACCCGGGACAGCTATGGCTACACCTTC.

This clonotype was recorded many times. The rearrangement joins TRBV6-1 to TRBJ1-1; D is perhaps TRBD1 (5 bases). The V end was cut by 2 bases, the J end by 3 bases, with 10 bases between. This CDR3 contains 14 residues. Germline loops: CDR1 MNHNS, CDR2 SASEGT. The CDR3 DNA reads TGTGCCAGCAGTGAATTCAGGGATGACACTGAAGCTTTCTTT. This sequence encodes CASSEFRDDTEAFF.

This clonotype was seen a handful of times. The V call is TRBV19, the J call TRBJ2-5; no definite D call. Trimming left V 3 bases short and J 2 bases short, with 10 bases between. In germline, CDR1 is LNHDA, CDR2 SQIVND (reference sequence). The CDR3 sequence is 14 residues long. Written as DNA, the CDR3 is TGTGCCAGTAGTATGGACCTTCCGCAAGAGACCCAGTACTTC. Amino acids: CASSMDLPQETQYF.

With regard to this clonotype: A much larger clone is a single base away; this may be a read error. The chain couples TRBV30 to TRBJ1-1; perhaps TRBD1 as D (6 bases). The CDR3 is 16 amino acids. Germline V gives CDR1 GTSNPN, CDR2 SVGIG (reference sequence). V shed 3 bases and J shed 3 bases, with 20 bases lying between them. CDR3 residues: CAWRTARGGGYTEAFF. DNA of the CDR3: TGTGCCTGGAGGACAGCCAGGGGTGGCGGATACACTGAAGCTTTCTTT.

Many counts were recorded for this clonotype. The chain links TRBV11-2 to TRBJ2-1; D remains unclear. Germline assignment: CDR1 SGHAT and CDR2 FQNNGV. This CDR3 is 13 amino acids long. Trimming took off 6 bases at V and 10 bases at J, with 16 bases between the two ends. This chain's CDR3 is CASRVGSVGEQFF. In DNA, the CDR3 is TGTGCCAGCAGGGTTGGGTCGGTCGGGGAGCAGTTCTTC. The full variable domain, rest sourced from reference TRBV11-2 and TRBJ2-1, is EAGVAQSPRYKIIEKRQSVAFWCNPISGHATLYWYQQILGQGPKLLIQFQNNGVVDDSQLPKDRFSAERLKGVDSTLKIQPAKLEDSAVYLCASRVGSVGEQFFGPGTRLTVL.

The table lists this clonotype with many counts. The chain joins TRBV7-8 to TRBJ1-1; weak D call: TRBD1 (5 bases). V shed 5 bases and J shed 0 bases, with 13 bases lying between them. Germline V lookup: CDR1 SGHVS, CDR2 FQNEAQ. CDR3 length: 15 amino acids. This CDR3 reads CASSPLVQVNTEAFF. CDR3 DNA: TGTGCCAGCAGCCCCCTCGTACAGGTGAACACTGAAGCTTTCTTT.

This clonotype was counted once. V is TRBV19 and J is TRBJ2-1, with D perhaps matching TRBD1 (5 bases). The V end was cut by 5 bases, the J end by 0 bases, with 11 bases between. Germline V gene sequence: CDR1 LNHDA, CDR2 SQIVND (reference sequence). This CDR3 is 15 amino acids long. The CDR3 DNA reads as TGTGCCAGTAGTCTTGACAGTTACTCCTACAATGAGCAGTTCTTC. Its protein is CASSLDSYSYNEQFF.

This clonotype was picked up many times. V and J are TRBV12-3 or TRBV12-4 and TRBJ1-3; maybe TRBD1 (5 bases). The CDR3 contains 16 residues. V lost 3 bases, J lost 0 bases, and 12 bases lay in between. CDR3 sequence (DNA): TGTGCCAGCAGTTTGGGGGAGGGAAGCTCTGGAAACACCATATATTTT. Protein sequence: CASSLGEGSSGNTIYF.

V usage is TRBV10-3 and J usage is TRBJ1-2; no reliable D call. The CDR3 sequence is 15 residues long. The germline V gene encodes CDR1 ENHRY and CDR2 SYGVKD. Trimming took off 2 bases at V and 1 base at J, with 11 bases between the two ends. The CDR3 loop reads CAISEGSALNYGYTF. As DNA, the CDR3 is TGTGCCATCAGTGAGGGTAGTGCCCTTAACTATGGCTACACCTTC.

This clonotype was observed many times. The CDR3 coding sequence is TGTGCCAGCAGCTTAACGACAGGGGGCGAGGGCTACACCTTC. This sequence encodes CASSLTTGGEGYTF. V and J are TRBV7-9 and TRBJ1-2; 10 nucleotides line up with TRBD1. The CDR3 sequence is 14 residues long. CDR1 SEHNR and CDR2 FQNEAQ come from the germline V gene (reference sequence). The V gene end was trimmed by 2 bases and the J gene end by 8 bases; junction bases not matched to a gene: 5.

This clonotype has a count of ten or more. The chain links TRBV7-8 to TRBJ2-3, with TRBD2 matching 8 bases. CDR1 and CDR2 (germline): SGHVS, FQNEAQ. The CDR3 spans 15 residues. V lost 6 bases, J lost 6 bases, and 11 bases stayed unmatched. CDR3 DNA sequence: TGTGCCAGCAGTTGGCTTGGCGGGAGGAGCGATACGCAGTATTTT. Translation: CASSWLGGRSDTQYF. Variable domain in full (rest from reference TRBV7-8 and TRBJ2-3): GAGVSQSPRYKVAKRGQDVALRCDPISGHVSLFWYQQALGQGPEFLTYFQNEAQLDKSGLPSDRFFAERPEGSVSTLKIQRTQQEDSAVYLCASSWLGGRSDTQYFGPGTRLTVL.

In this sample, this clonotype turned up many times. The chain has TRBV18 and TRBJ1-2; D remains ambiguous. The CDR3 spans 15 residues. Trimming shortened V by 1 base and J by 8 bases, and 17 bases separated the two germline ends. CDR1 KGHSH and CDR2 LQKENI come from the germline V gene. CDR3 residues: CASSPQERAPEGYTF. The DNA of the CDR3 is TGTGCCAGCTCACCACAAGAAAGGGCCCCGGAGGGCTACACCTTC. Based on the CDR3 plus reference TRBV18 and TRBJ1-2, the full variable domain is NAGVMQNPRHLVRRRGQEARLRCSPMKGHSHVYWYRQLPEEGLKFMVYLQKENIIDESGMPKERFSAEFPKEGPSILRIQQVVRGDSAAYFCASSPQERAPEGYTFGSGTRLTVV.

The chain joins TRBV3-1 to TRBJ2-2; possible D gene TRBD1, 5 bases. Germline-derived CDR1 and CDR2 are LGHDT and YNNKEL (reference sequence). The CDR3 loop spans 15 amino acids. V was pared by 8 bases and J by 4 bases, with 17 bases between. CDR3 in DNA: TGTGCCAGCCTCCGCTCAGGGCTAGGCACCGGGGAGCTGTTTTTT. Translated: CASLRSGLGTGELFF. Variable domain in full (rest from reference TRBV3-1 and TRBJ2-2): DTAVSQTPKYLVTQMGNDKSIKCEQNLGHDTMYWYKQDSKKFLKIMFSYNNKELIINETVPNRFSPKSPDKAHLNLHINSLELGDSAVYFCASLRSGLGTGELFFGEGSRLTVL.

This clonotype was picked up a small number of times. The CDR3 DNA is TGTGCCAGCAGCCACCCCCCTCAGGGGTACTATAATTCACCCCTCCACTTT. It codes for CASSHPPQGYYNSPLHF. The V and J genes are TRBV6-1 and TRBJ1-6, with a possible D match to TRBD1 (6 bases). Deletions cut 6 bases from V and 3 bases from J, with 18 bases between. Germline lookup yields CDR1 MNHNS and CDR2 SASEGT. This CDR3 is built from 17 residues.

In its sample, this clonotype was seen many times. The chain couples TRBV12-3 or TRBV12-4 to TRBJ2-3; 8 nucleotides agree with TRBD2. Germline trimming cut 5 bases from V and 0 bases from J; bases unmatched to any gene: 4. CDR3 length: 15 amino acids. CDR3 loop: CASSVTSGSTDTQYF. Written as DNA, the CDR3 is TGTGCCAGCAGTGTTACTAGCGGAAGCACAGATACGCAGTATTTT.

This clonotype appeared a few times. J is TRBJ2-5 and V is TRBV5-1; either TRBD1 or TRBD2 may fit D (5 bases each). Germline CDR1 and CDR2: SGHRS and YFSETQ. The CDR3 is 15 residues long. V lost 5 bases and J 1 base, leaving 15 bases between the germline ends. The CDR3 DNA follows: TGCGCCAGCAGGATTCGGGGCTTCTCCCAAGAGACCCAGTACTTC. This codes for CASRIRGFSQETQYF.

A few counts support this clonotype. The chain couples TRBV19 to TRBJ1-5; the D is unclear. The V end lost 2 bases, the J end lost 4 bases, and 9 bases lay between the germline ends. The CDR3 spans 14 residues. Germline V gives CDR1 LNHDA, CDR2 SQIVND (reference sequence). CDR3 sequence reads: CASSIISGNQPQHF. The DNA of the CDR3 is TGTGCCAGTAGTATAATCTCAGGTAATCAGCCCCAGCATTTT.

There are a few counts of this clonotype. The chain links TRBV27 to TRBJ2-2; 9 bases match TRBD1. V dropped 5 bases and J dropped 6; count of bases not matched to a gene: 7. CDR1 and CDR2 (germline): MNHEY, SMNVEV (reference sequence). The CDR3 spans 15 residues. The CDR3 here is CASSPTGGWAGELFF. In DNA form, the CDR3 reads TGTGCCAGCAGTCCGACAGGGGGGTGGGCCGGGGAGCTGTTTTTT.

Note on this clonotype: The CDR3 end shows no conserved phenylalanine or tryptophan, and so a read error is likely. This CDR3 is CAWAPKGTNEKLFS. CDR3 sequence (DNA): TGTGCCTGGGCTCCGAAGGGAACTAATGAAAAACTGTTTTCT. J is TRBJ1-4 and V is TRBV30; no reliable D call. V was clipped by 5 bases and J by 1 base, with 11 bases between them. The germline V gene has CDR1 GTSNPN and CDR2 SVGIG (reference sequence). The CDR3 length is 14 residues.

This clonotype was picked up many times. V gene TRBV7-3 combines with J gene TRBJ2-3, with no clear D. CDR1 and CDR2 from the germline V gene are SGHTA and FQGTGA. Trimming took 2 bases from V and 4 from J, leaving 7 bases between them. The CDR3 consists of 13 residues. CDR3 sequence: CASSLGHPDTQYF. As DNA, the CDR3 is TGTGCCAGCAGCTTAGGGCATCCAGATACGCAGTATTTT.

This clonotype was seen more than once but under ten times. This chain uses TRBV5-1 with TRBJ2-7; D possibly uses TRBD1 or TRBD2 (5 bases each). V lost 3 bases and J lost 1, with 14 bases in between. CDR1 and CDR2 (germline): SGHRS, YFSETQ. This CDR3 contains 15 residues. This chain's CDR3 is CASSSPGTLSYEQYF. For the CDR3, the DNA is TGCGCCAGCAGCTCACCCGGGACCCTTTCCTACGAGCAGTACTTC.

This clonotype appeared a few times. The chain carries TRBV5-1 and TRBJ2-5, with D perhaps TRBD1 (6 bases). This CDR3 contains 15 residues. V lost 4 bases and J 4 bases, leaving 17 bases between the germline ends. Germline V gives CDR1 SGHRS, CDR2 YFSETQ. The CDR3 DNA reads TGCGCCAGCAGCCTTGGCCCGGGACAAGGAGAGACCCAGTACTTC. Translated, it gives CASSLGPGQGETQYF.

V and J are TRBV27 and TRBJ2-5, with 8 nucleotides matching TRBD2. The CDR3 totals 17 residues. Germline values: CDR1 MNHEY, CDR2 SMNVEV (reference sequence). J lost 5 bases, V lost 1 base, and 12 bases had no gene match. This CDR3 reads CASSLWSGGARVETQYF. CDR3 bases: TGTGCCAGCAGTTTATGGTCCGGGGGGGCGCGGGTGGAGACCCAGTACTTC.

There are a few counts of this clonotype. The chain is built from TRBV18 and TRBJ2-7; D gene uncertain. Trimming shortened V by 5 bases and J by 5 bases, and 13 bases separated the two germline ends. The CDR3 runs 13 residues. Germline V gene sequence: CDR1 KGHSH, CDR2 LQKENI. This chain's CDR3 is CASSTTKNHEQYF. The CDR3 coding sequence is TGTGCCAGCTCAACGACGAAAAACCACGAGCAGTACTTC.

This clonotype appeared a few times. V and J are TRBV4-1 and TRBJ2-1; 13 bases fit TRBD2. The CDR3 covers 16 residues. The germline V gene has CDR1 MGHRA and CDR2 YSYEKL. The V and J ends lost 6 bases and 3 bases, in that order; junction bases with no gene match: 5. Written as DNA, the CDR3 is TGCGCCAGCAGTCCTCGGACTAGCGGGAGCTACAATGAGCAGTTCTTC. It encodes CASSPRTSGSYNEQFF.

On this clonotype itself: Since a much larger clone is just one base distant, this may be a read error. This chain uses TRBV29-1 with TRBJ1-1; D is uncertain. CDR3 length: 13 residues. The germline CDR1 and CDR2 sequences are SQVTM and ANQGSEA. The DNA of the CDR3 is TGCAGCGTTACGAACACACTGAACACTGGAGCTTTCTTT. Its translation is CSVTNTLNTGAFF. The full variable domain, with the rest looked up from reference TRBV29-1 and TRBJ1-1, is SAVISQKPSRDICQRGTSLTIQCQVDSQVTMMFWYRQQPGQSLTLIATANQGSEATYESGFVIDKFPISRPNLTFSTLTVSNMSPEDSSIYLCSVTNTLNTGAFFGQGTRLTVV.

The table lists this clonotype with many counts. The gene calls are TRBV24-1 and TRBJ2-3; 9 bases agree with TRBD1. The CDR3 length is 16 residues. Germline values: CDR1 KGHDR, CDR2 SFDVKD. The V gene end was trimmed by 3 bases and the J gene end by 0 bases; junction bases not matched to a gene: 3. CDR3 region: CATSDNDRGSTDTQYF. CDR3 coding DNA: TGTGCCACCAGTGATAACGACAGGGGGAGCACAGATACGCAGTATTTT.